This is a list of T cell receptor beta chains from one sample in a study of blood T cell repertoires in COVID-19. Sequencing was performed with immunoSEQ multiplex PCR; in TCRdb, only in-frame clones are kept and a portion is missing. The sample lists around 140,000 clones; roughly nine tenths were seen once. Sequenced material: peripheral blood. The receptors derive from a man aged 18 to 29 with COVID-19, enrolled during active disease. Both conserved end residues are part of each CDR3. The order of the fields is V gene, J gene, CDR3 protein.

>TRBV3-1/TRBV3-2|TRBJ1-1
CASSQAAEAFF
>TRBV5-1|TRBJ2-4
CASSPGQGALNIQYF
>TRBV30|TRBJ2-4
CAWKEGRLAKNIQYF
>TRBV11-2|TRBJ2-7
CASSPSAGDYEQYF
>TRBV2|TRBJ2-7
CASSEGQGYLYEQYF
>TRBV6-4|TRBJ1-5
CASSEGDNQPQHF
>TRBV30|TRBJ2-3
CAWSGGLAGGPGDTQYF
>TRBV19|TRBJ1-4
CASSIVSFRETNEKLFF
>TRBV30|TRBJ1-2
CAWSVLREYGYTF
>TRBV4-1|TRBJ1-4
CASSQDGRGQEKLLF
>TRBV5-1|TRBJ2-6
CASSRGGSRDSGANVLTF
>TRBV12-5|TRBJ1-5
CASGGSWSDYSNQPQHF
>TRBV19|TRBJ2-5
CASGTTGNDLETQYF
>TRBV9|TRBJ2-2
CASRSGETGELFF
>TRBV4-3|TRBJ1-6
CASSTGTGGSPLHF
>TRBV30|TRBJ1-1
CAWNSMNTEAFF
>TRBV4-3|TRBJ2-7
CASSQDLRRGEQYF
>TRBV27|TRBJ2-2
CASSGSGTGGTGELFF
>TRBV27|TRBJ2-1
CASSSMAGGPGYNEQFF
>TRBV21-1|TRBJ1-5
CASSPPGQGARNQPQHF
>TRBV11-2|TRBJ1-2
CASSHTGGGGYTF
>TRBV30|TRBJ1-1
CAHFRRGVNTEAFF
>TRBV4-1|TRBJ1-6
CASSQARNSPLHF
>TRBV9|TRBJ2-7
CASSVSGTSGSMNEQYF
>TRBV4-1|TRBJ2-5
CASSQDRSTSGTETQYF
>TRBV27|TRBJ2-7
CATKTPEAHEQYF
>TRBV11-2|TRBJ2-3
CASSLSGTSTDTQYF
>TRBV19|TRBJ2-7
CASSMSLAGSYEQYF
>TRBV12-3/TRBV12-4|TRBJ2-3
CASGDWSTDTQYF
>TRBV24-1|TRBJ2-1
CATSDPVTSGGRWEQFF
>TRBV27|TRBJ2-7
CASSLSSSDSIRDYEQYF
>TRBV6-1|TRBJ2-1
CASSETGFYEQFF
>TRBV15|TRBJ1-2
CATSSFTGRNGYTF
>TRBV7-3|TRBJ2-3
CASSVGTSGTDTQYF
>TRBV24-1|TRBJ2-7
CATSDPGQAGYEQYF
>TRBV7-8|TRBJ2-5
CASSLARGWETQYF
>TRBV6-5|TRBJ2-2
CASSPNLGDTGELFF
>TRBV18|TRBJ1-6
CASSPGTVGNSPLHF
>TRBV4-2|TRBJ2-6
CASSQELGSGANVLTF
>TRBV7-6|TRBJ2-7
CASSLDNWGHSYEQYF
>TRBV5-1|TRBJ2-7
CASSLPGLAREDGTGSYEQYF
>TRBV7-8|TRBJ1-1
CASRTVQGAGNTEAFF
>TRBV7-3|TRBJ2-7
CASSLTVEGNYEQYF
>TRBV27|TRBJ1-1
CASRVTGGASGRAEAFF
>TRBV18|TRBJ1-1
CASSPLGQRAEAFF
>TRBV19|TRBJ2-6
CASSINLVSGANVLTF
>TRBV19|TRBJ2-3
CASSMASASTDTQYF
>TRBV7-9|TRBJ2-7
CASSSQGGSGYF
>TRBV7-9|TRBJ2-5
CASSPGPGGVRKTQYF
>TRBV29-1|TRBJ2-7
CSVTSDYEQYF
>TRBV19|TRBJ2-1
CASSIWSSYNEQFF
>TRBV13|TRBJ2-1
CASSLQLTGNEQFF
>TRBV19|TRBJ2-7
CASSIGTGGIYEQYF
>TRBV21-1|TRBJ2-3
CASSEGGGTDTQYF
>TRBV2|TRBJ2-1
CASSELAGGINEQFF
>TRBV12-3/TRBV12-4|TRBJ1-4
CASSLLEKLFF
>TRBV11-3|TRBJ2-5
CASSLNGLQETQYF